The TCR beta chain under discussion was sequenced for a study of T cells in Graves' hyperthyroidism and ophthalmopathy. Study-level findings and limits: Blood also contained most expanded thyroid clonotypes above 0.001. In simple terms, a model built on 13 V-J features told ophthalmopathy apart from stable hyperthyroidism.

RNA transcripts were the template for amplifying TCR beta CDR3 regions. The HTBI primer set drove a first-round RT-PCR of the TCR CDR3. One entry per CDR3 protein, called by TCRdb with MiXCR from the multiplex PCR reads. In the table there are about 37,000 distinct CDR3 sequences, 50% to 55% of which are singletons. Notes on this clonotype: Its antigen is not known. A read error may produce the germline difference seen at one junction end.

This CDR3 has 15 amino acids. Germline V gene data show CDR1 as LNHDA and CDR2 as SQIVND (reference sequence). Sequenced material: blood. The source is a man aged 35 to 55 with Graves' ophthalmopathy. This chain joins TRBV19 and TRBJ1-1, with D perhaps TRBD1 (6 bases). The CDR3 bases are TGTGCCGGTAGTGCTCCGGGACATCTGAACACTGAGGCTTTCTTT. Amino acids: CAGSAPGHLNTEAFF.